This record looks at one T cell receptor (beta chain) sequence and its context. Antigen specificity is unknown. Looked up from germline, CDR1 is SGHDN and CDR2 is FVKESK. V dropped 3 bases and J dropped 0 bases, with 3 bases sitting between them. The CDR3 length is 12 residues. The data were taken from a study of beta chain features in type 1 diabetes. Overall study results and limits: Type 1 diabetes patients had fewer VDJ junction insertions and more deletions.

What was sequenced were expressed TCRB transcripts, since all of the isolated RNA had been reverse transcribed. Assay used: immunoSEQ multiplex PCR; TCRdb lists only in-frame clones, some missing. The data hold about 930,000 clones, with 17% observed a single time. Sorting that relied on CD45RO/CCR7/CD25/CD127/CD95/CD27 yielded CD4+ naive, central memory, regulatory and stem cell-like memory cells. The sequenced sample consisted of naive CD4+ T cells from blood. The chain uses TRBV14 and TRBJ2-7; D not resolved. This TCR was sampled from a woman aged 18-29 years in good health. CDR3 sequence reads: CASSQNSYEQYF. CDR3 bases: TGTGCCAGCAGCCAGAACTCCTACGAGCAGTACTTC.